The clone carrying this T cell receptor (beta chain) was counted a few times. Its antigen is unknown. The V gene's germline CDR1 is ENHRY and CDR2 SYGVKD. Trimming removed 6 bases from V and 3 bases from J, with 8 bases in between. The CDR3 is 12 residues long. A universal primer site was incorporated via template switching, and the cDNA contained unique molecular identifiers. TCRdb redid the calling of the 5' RACE reads with MiXCR, one entry per CDR3 protein. In the table there are about 530,000 distinct CDR3 sequences, more than 20% of which are singletons. This entry is derived from a study of identical twins. Study-wide points: Beta clonotypes that were abundant in cord blood contained fewer insertions, a pattern absent from memory repertoires. Models, which agreed with sharing between unrelated individuals, nonetheless underestimated the out-of-frame TCR alpha sharing seen in monozygotic twins.

The data also belong to a second study, concerning yellow fever vaccine responses in identical twins. As reported in that work: Reportedly, the response of twins' T cells to the vaccine seemed partly convergent, partly personalized.

The sequence was collected from a woman between 18 and 29 years old in good health. Sequencing was done on a sample of CD4+ T cells sorted from blood. This chain uses TRBV10-3 with TRBJ1-1, with D tentatively TRBD1 (5 bases). The CDR3, as DNA: TGTGCCATCAGCTCGGGGGACACTGAAGCTTTCTTT. It translates to CAISSGDTEAFF.